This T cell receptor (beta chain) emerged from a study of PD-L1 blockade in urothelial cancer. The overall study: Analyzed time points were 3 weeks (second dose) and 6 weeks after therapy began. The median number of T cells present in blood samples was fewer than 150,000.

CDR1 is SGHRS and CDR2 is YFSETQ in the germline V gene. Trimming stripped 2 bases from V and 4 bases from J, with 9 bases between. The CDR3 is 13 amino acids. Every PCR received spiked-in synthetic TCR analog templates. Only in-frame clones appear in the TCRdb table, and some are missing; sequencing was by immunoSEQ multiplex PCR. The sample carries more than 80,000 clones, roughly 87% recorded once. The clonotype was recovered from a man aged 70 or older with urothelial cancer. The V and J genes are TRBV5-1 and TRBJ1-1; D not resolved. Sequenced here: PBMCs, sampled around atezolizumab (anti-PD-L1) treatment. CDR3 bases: TGCGCCAGCAGCTTAGGCGGATCCACTGAAGCTTTCTTT. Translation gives CASSLGGSTEAFF.